The 19 T cell receptor beta chains reported below all come from one sample, sequenced in a study of identical twins. One entry per CDR3 protein results from TCRdb running MiXCR on the 5' RACE reads. The repertoire holds about 520,000 distinct CDR3 sequences, with less than 25% as singletons. This sample was also put to use in a study of T cells expressing NK-cell markers.

The sequenced sample was CD4+ T cells sorted from blood. The receptors here all came from a woman aged 18-29 years in good health.

This clonotype was seen a handful of times. The CDR3 loop reads CSARDPWGSQETQYF. In nucleotides, the CDR3 is TGCAGTGCTAGAGATCCGTGGGGGAGCCAAGAGACCCAGTACTTC. The chain employs TRBV20-1 and TRBJ2-5; D possibly uses TRBD1 or TRBD2 (5 bases each). Germline V gives CDR1 DFQATT, CDR2 SNEGSKA (reference sequence). The CDR3 extends over 15 amino acids. V lost 0 bases, J lost 1 base, and 12 bases lay in between.

The chain carries TRBV5-4 and TRBJ2-3, with TRBD2 as a possible D gene (5 bases). CDR1 is SGHNT and CDR2 is YYREEE in the germline V gene (reference sequence). The CDR3 sequence is 14 residues long. Trimming pared 4 bases from V and 5 bases from J, leaving 14 bases between. Written as DNA, the CDR3 is TGTGCCAGCAGCCCCCAGGAGGTGAGAGATACGCAGTATTTT. Translated: CASSPQEVRDTQYF.

This clonotype was counted at least ten times. The chain links TRBV12-3 or TRBV12-4 to TRBJ2-5; D call uncertain. V lost 7 bases, J lost 2 bases, and 5 bases lay in between. This CDR3 spans 11 amino acids. CDR3: CASTLQETQYF. In DNA, the CDR3 is TGTGCCAGCACCCTGCAAGAGACCCAGTACTTC.

This clonotype was seen once. This chain links TRBV7-2 with TRBJ2-7; maybe TRBD2 (6 bases). The CDR3 is made up of 15 amino acids. Trimming cost V 1 base and J 2 bases, with 12 bases left between them. The V gene's germline CDR1 is SGHTA and CDR2 FQGNSA. The CDR3 DNA reads TGTGCCAGCAGCTTAGTAAGTAGCGGAACCTACGAGCAGTACTTC. Its translation: CASSLVSSGTYEQYF.

The sample holds a few counts of this clonotype. The chain employs TRBV7-9 and TRBJ1-4; 7 bases align to TRBD1. V gave up 5 bases and J gave up 6 bases; unmatched junction bases: 9. CDR1 SEHNR and CDR2 FQNEAQ come from the germline V gene (reference sequence). The CDR3 has 15 amino acids. This CDR3 is CASSPITGVDEKLFF. Written as DNA, the CDR3 is TGTGCCAGCAGCCCAATAACAGGGGTTGATGAAAAACTGTTTTTT. Looking up the rest from reference TRBV7-9 and TRBJ1-4 gives the full variable domain: DTGVSQNPRHKITKRGQNVTFRCDPISEHNRLYWYRQTLGQGPEFLTYFQNEAQLEKSRLLSDRFSAERPKGSFSTLEIQRTEQGDSAMYLCASSPITGVDEKLFFGSGTQLSVL.

This sequence joins TRBV6-1 and TRBJ1-1, with D possibly matching TRBD1 (5 bases). The V end lost 7 bases, the J end lost 5 bases, and 17 bases lay between the germline ends. The CDR3 length is 14 residues. In germline, CDR1 is MNHNS, CDR2 SASEGT. As DNA, the CDR3 is TGTGCCAGCACGTCCGGGACTCTGACGACTGAAGCTTTCTTT. Translation gives CASTSGTLTTEAFF.

The chain employs TRBV20-1 and TRBJ2-1, with TRBD2 matching 10 bases. The trim removed 1 base at V and 5 bases at J, leaving 8 bases unmatched. This CDR3 region has 16 residues. Looked up from germline, CDR1 is DFQATT and CDR2 is SNEGSKA (reference sequence). CDR3 in DNA: TGCAGTGCTAGAGGGTCAACTAGCGGGAAAAACAATGAGCAGTTCTTC. Translating gives CSARGSTSGKNNEQFF.

In this sample, this clonotype turned up a few times. The CDR3 region has the DNA TGTGCCAGCAGCTTAGGCCCCACCGGTGGTTCACCCCTCCACTTT. This encodes CASSLGPTGGSPLHF. This sequence joins TRBV7-6 and TRBJ1-6; D is ambiguous. The V gene lost 1 base and the J gene lost 9 bases, with 13 bases spanning the gap. This CDR3 is built from 15 residues. Germline CDR1 SGHVS, CDR2 FNYEAQ.

This chain connects TRBV20-1 to TRBJ2-1; 11 nucleotides match TRBD2. Germline CDR1 is DFQATT and CDR2 is SNEGSKA (reference sequence). The trim removed 0 bases at V and 3 bases at J, leaving 10 bases unmatched. CDR3 length equals 18 residues. The CDR3 bases are TGCAGTGCTAGAGATAGCGGGAGGGCCTTTATCGTCTACAATGAGCAGTTCTTC. This sequence encodes CSARDSGRAFIVYNEQFF.

The chain recombines TRBV7-3 with TRBJ2-1; the D is unclear. CDR3 length: 14 residues. Trimming took off 3 bases at V and 4 bases at J, with 10 bases between the two ends. The V gene's germline CDR1 is SGHTA and CDR2 FQGTGA. This CDR3 is CASSLGYSYNEQFF. The CDR3 region has the DNA TGTGCCAGCAGCTTGGGCTACTCATACAATGAGCAGTTCTTC. The variable domain in full, with the rest retrieved from reference TRBV7-3 and TRBJ2-1, is GAGVSQTPSNKVTEKGKYVELRCDPISGHTALYWYRQSLGQGPEFLIYFQGTGAADDSGLPNDRFFAVRPEGSVSTLKIQRTERGDSAVYLCASSLGYSYNEQFFGPGTRLTVL.

This clonotype was recorded a few times. This chain uses TRBV20-1 with TRBJ2-2; no clear D gene. V was clipped by 3 bases and J by 5 bases, with 7 bases between them. CDR1 and CDR2 from the germline V gene are DFQATT and SNEGSKA (reference sequence). This CDR3 is 12 amino acids long. CDR3 residues: CSASAATGELFF. The CDR3 DNA follows: TGCAGTGCTAGTGCCGCGACCGGGGAGCTGTTTTTT.

There are a few counts of this clonotype. The chain is built from TRBV29-1 and TRBJ2-1; tentatively, D is TRBD1 (6 bases). This CDR3 has 11 amino acids. V was cut by 6 bases and J by 4 bases, with 7 bases left in between. Germline V gene lookup returns CDR1 SQVTM and CDR2 ANQGSEA. CDR3 coding DNA: TGCAGCGTAACAGGGTACAATGAGCAGTTCTTC. Protein: CSVTGYNEQFF.

This clonotype was recorded at least ten times. The V call is TRBV20-1, the J call TRBJ2-1; D call uncertain. CDR1 and CDR2 (germline): DFQATT, SNEGSKA (reference sequence). The CDR3 is made up of 12 amino acids. V lost 7 bases and J lost 2, with 9 bases in between. The DNA for the CDR3 is TGCAGTGTATTGGAAACCTACAATGAGCAGTTCTTC. Its protein is CSVLETYNEQFF.

This clonotype has a count of ten or more. The rearrangement joins TRBV20-1 to TRBJ2-2, with D unresolved. The CDR3 covers 13 residues. The germline V and J ends were trimmed by 1 base and 5 bases, with 8 bases remaining between them. Looked up from germline, CDR1 is DFQATT and CDR2 is SNEGSKA (reference sequence). The CDR3 coding sequence is TGCAGTGCTAGAGCAACACTGACCGGGGAGCTGTTTTTT. This gives the protein CSARATLTGELFF.

The chain joins TRBV18 to TRBJ1-6; D is ambiguous. V was clipped by 0 bases and J by 10 bases, with 13 bases between them. There are 15 residues in the CDR3. The germline V gene has CDR1 KGHSH and CDR2 LQKENI. The CDR3 sequence is CASSPPNLGKSPLHF. CDR3 coding DNA: TGTGCCAGCTCACCACCCAATCTGGGGAAATCACCCCTCCACTTT.

This clonotype was detected only a few times. This chain links TRBV29-1 with TRBJ1-2; no clear D. CDR3 size: 11 residues. Between the trimmed V and J ends, which lost 3 bases and 9 bases, there was a span of 11 bases. CDR1 and CDR2 (germline): SQVTM, ANQGSEA. The CDR3 coding sequence is TGCAGCGTTGATCCTCAAGGAAGCTACACCTTC. This encodes CSVDPQGSYTF.

This clonotype appeared a few times. This chain uses TRBV12-3 or TRBV12-4 with TRBJ1-2; D not certain. Trimming removed 1 base from V and 7 bases from J, with 7 bases in between. The CDR3 runs 12 residues. The CDR3 sequence: CASSLEEGGYTF. The CDR3 nucleotides read TGTGCCAGCAGTTTAGAGGAGGGTGGCTACACCTTC.

This clonotype was found a few times. J is TRBJ2-3 and V is TRBV9, with a weak D call TRBD1 (6 bases). V dropped 0 bases and J dropped 6 bases, with 8 bases sitting between them. This CDR3 comprises 13 residues. The germline V gene has CDR1 SGDLS and CDR2 YYNGEE. The CDR3: CASSVERGDTQYF. The CDR3, as DNA: TGTGCCAGCAGCGTAGAGAGGGGGGATACGCAGTATTTT. The variable domain in full, with the rest retrieved from reference TRBV9 and TRBJ2-3, is DSGVTQTPKHLITATGQRVTLRCSPRSGDLSVYWYQQSLDQGLQFLIQYYNGEERAKGNILERFSAQQFPDLHSELNLSSLELGDSALYFCASSVERGDTQYFGPGTRLTVL.

This chain connects TRBV20-1 to TRBJ1-2; D possibly corresponds to TRBD1 (5 bases). V lost 5 bases, J lost 5 bases, and 18 bases lay in between. Germline loops: CDR1 DFQATT, CDR2 SNEGSKA (reference sequence). The CDR3 consists of 14 residues. This CDR3 reads CSALPPGSPYGYTF. The CDR3 DNA reads as TGCAGTGCTCTACCTCCAGGGAGCCCGTATGGCTACACCTTC.